This TCR beta chain appears in the sequencing data of a study of Ad26.COV2.S vaccination and SARS-CoV-2 variants. The sample's treatment: roughly 19 received Ad26.COV2.S at low or high dose, single or two shots; about 5 received placebo; per-sample allocation not given. It was on day 63 after the first vaccine or placebo injection that samples were taken. This clone was observed a handful of times. The repertoire was sequenced with immunoSEQ multiplex PCR; TCRdb's copy has only in-frame clones and lacks some. The table includes some 330,000 clones, about nine tenths detected once. V gave up 6 bases and J gave up 10 bases, with 13 bases separating them. The CDR3 is 13 amino acids.

This chain connects TRBV12-3 or TRBV12-4 to TRBJ1-6, with D tentatively TRBD1 (6 bases). The material was peripheral blood, obtained in a trial of Ad26.COV2.S vaccine versus placebo. The clonotype comes from a person between 18 and 65 years old who received the Ad26.COV2.S COVID-19 vaccine or a placebo. The CDR3 sequence is CASSKSQGSPLHF. The CDR3 DNA reads TGTGCCAGCAGCAAAAGCCAGGGGTCACCCCTCCACTTT.